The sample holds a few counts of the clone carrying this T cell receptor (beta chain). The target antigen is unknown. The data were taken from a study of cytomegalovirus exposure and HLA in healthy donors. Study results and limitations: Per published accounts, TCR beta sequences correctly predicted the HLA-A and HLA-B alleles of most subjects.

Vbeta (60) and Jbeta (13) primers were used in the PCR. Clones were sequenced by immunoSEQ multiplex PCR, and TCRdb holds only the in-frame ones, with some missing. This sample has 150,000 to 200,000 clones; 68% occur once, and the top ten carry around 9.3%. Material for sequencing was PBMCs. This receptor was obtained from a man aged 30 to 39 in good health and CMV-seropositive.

The CDR3 coding sequence is TGTGCCAGCAGCCGGGACTCTGGAAACACCATATATTTT. Encoded protein: CASSRDSGNTIYF. V and J are TRBV6-5 and TRBJ1-3, with D hard to call. CDR3 length: 13 amino acids. Trimming shortened V by 6 bases and J by 0 bases, and 6 bases separated the two germline ends. In germline, CDR1 is MNHEY, CDR2 SVGAGI.